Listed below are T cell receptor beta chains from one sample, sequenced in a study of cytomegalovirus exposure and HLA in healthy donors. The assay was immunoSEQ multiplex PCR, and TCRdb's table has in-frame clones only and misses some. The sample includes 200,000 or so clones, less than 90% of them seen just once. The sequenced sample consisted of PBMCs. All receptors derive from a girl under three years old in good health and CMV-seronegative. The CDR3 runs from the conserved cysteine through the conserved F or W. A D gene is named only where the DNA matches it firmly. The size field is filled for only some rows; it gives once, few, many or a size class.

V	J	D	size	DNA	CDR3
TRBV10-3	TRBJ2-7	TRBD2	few	TGTGCCATCAGTGATTCTAGCGGGGGGACACTCTACGAGCAGTACTTC	CAISDSSGGTLYEQYF
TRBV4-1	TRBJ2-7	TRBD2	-	TGCGCCAGCAGCCAAGAACTAGCGGGGTCCTACGAGCAGTACTTC	CASSQELAGSYEQYF
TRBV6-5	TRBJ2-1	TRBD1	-	TGTGCCAGCAGACCCCCCCAGACAGGGAACAATGAGCAGTTCTTC	CASRPPQTGNNEQFF
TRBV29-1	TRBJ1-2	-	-	TGCAGCGTTGAAGGGAGCTTCTATGGCTACACCTTC	CSVEGSFYGYTF
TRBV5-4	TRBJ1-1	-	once	TGTGCCAGCAGCCCAGAGACAGGACTCTTATGGAACACTGAAGCTTTCTTT	CASSPETGLLWNTEAFF
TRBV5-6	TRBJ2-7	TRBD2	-	TGTGCCAGCAGCTTGTTTTTGCGGGAGCAAAAGCCCTACGAGCAGTACTTC	CASSLFLREQKPYEQYF
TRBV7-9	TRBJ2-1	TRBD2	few	TGTGCCAGCAGCTTACTAGCGGATATCTCCTACAATGAGCAGTTCTTC	CASSLLADISYNEQFF
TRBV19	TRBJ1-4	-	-	TGTGCCAGTAGTATAGGGGGAGGCAGAAAACTGTTTTTT	CASSIGGGRKLFF
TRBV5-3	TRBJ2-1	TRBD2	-	TGTGCCAGAAGCTGCATAGCGGGAGGCTCCTACAATGAGCAGTTCTTC	CARSCIAGGSYNEQFF
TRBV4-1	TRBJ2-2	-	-	TGCGCCAGCAGCCCCAGGGACTCCCGTTTTAGTACCGGGGAGCTGTTTTTT	CASSPRDSRFSTGELFF
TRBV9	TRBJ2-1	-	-	TGTGCCAGCAGCGTAGGGGGAGCATACAATGAGCAGTTCTTC	CASSVGGAYNEQFF
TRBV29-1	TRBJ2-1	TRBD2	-	TGCAGCGTTGAAATCCAGCGGGGGAGCTCCTACAATGAGCAGTTCTTC	CSVEIQRGSSYNEQFF
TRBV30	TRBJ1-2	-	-	TGTGCCTGGAGTGTACCCCGGACAGTAATTATATATGGCTACACCTTC	CAWSVPRTVIIYGYTF
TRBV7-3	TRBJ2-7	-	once	TGTGCCAGCAGCTTATGGGGAGTAGGACCATACGAGCAGTACTTC	CASSLWGVGPYEQYF
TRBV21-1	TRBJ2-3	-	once	TGTGCCAGCAACTTCAGGACAGGGGGCACAGATACGCAGTATTTT	CASNFRTGGTDTQYF
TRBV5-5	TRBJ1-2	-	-	TGTGCCAGCACCCCAGCCGGCGGCAGAAGAGCTAACTATGGCTACACCTTC	CASTPAGGRRANYGYTF
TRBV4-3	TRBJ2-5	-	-	TGCGCCAGCAGCCAAGGTGGGAGTGGGCAAGAGACCCAGTACTTC	CASSQGGSGQETQYF
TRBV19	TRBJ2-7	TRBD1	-	TGTGCCAGTAGTATGGGGGACAGGGGCGAGCAGTACTTC	CASSMGDRGEQYF
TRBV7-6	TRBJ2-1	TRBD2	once	TGTGCCAGCAGCTCCACTAGCGGGAGCTACAATGAGCAGTTCTTC	CASSSTSGSYNEQFF
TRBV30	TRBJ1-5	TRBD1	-	TGTGCCTGGAGTTGGACAGGGGGCCGTCAGCCCCAGCATTTT	CAWSWTGGRQPQHF
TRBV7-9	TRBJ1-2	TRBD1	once	TGTGCCAGCAGCCCTCCAACAGGGGGCCATGGCTACACCTTC	CASSPPTGGHGYTF
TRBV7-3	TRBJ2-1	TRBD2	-	TGTGCCAGCAGCTTAACTAGCGGGGGGGATGAGCAGTTCTTC	CASSLTSGGDEQFF
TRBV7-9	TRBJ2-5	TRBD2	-	TGTGCCAGCAGCTCAACGCGACTAGCGGGAGGACCAGAGACCCAGTACTTC	CASSSTRLAGGPETQYF
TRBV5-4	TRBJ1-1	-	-	TGTGCCAGCAGCTTGTGGCAGGGTGTGTCGTACACTGAAGCCTTCTTT	CASSLWQGVSYTEAFF
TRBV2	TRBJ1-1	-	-	TGTGCCAGTGGCGCGGGGCAACCGAACACTGAAGCTTTCTTT	CASGAGQPNTEAFF
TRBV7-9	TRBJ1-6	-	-	TGTGCCAGCCACGCTCGGGATTCACCCCTCCACTTT	CASHARDSPLHF
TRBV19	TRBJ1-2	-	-	TGTGCCAGTAGTCCCGGGGGGGTTTACTATGGCTACACCTTC	CASSPGGVYYGYTF
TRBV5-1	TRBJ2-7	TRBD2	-	TGCGCCAGCAGTTTAGGGGACTATCTCTCCGAGCAGTACTTC	CASSLGDYLSEQYF
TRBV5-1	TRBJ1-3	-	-	TGCGCCAGCAGCTTGGAAGGAGGCTTTCACTCTGGAAACACCATATATTTT	CASSLEGGFHSGNTIYF
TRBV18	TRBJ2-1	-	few	TGTGCCAGCTCGTGGGACACAAGTCATCGGTTCTTC	CASSWDTSHRFF
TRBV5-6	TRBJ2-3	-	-	TGTGCCAGCAGCTTGGGGGGGGGCACAGATACGCAGTATTTT	CASSLGGGTDTQYF
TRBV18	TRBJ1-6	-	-	TGTGCCAGCTCACCACCGTCTAGCAGAGGCCGTTCACCCCTCCACTTT	CASSPPSSRGRSPLHF
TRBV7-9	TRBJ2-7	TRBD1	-	TGTGCCAGCAGCTCAACGCCAACCCGGACAGGGGGTGCTTGGGTGCAGTACTTC	CASSSTPTRTGGAWVQYF
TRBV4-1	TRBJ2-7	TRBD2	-	TGCGCCAGCAGCCAAGCCTTAGCGGGAGGCACCTACGAGCAGTACTTC	CASSQALAGGTYEQYF
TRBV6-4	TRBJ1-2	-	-	TGTGCCAGCAGTGAGGTCCCGGGATCTAACTATGGCTACACCTTC	CASSEVPGSNYGYTF
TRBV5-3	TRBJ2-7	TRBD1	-	TGTGCCAGAAGCTTGGTCAGTGGGACAGCTTACGAGCAGTACTTC	CARSLVSGTAYEQYF
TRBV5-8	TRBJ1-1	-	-	TGTGCCAGCAGCCCGTTTAACACTGAAGCTTTCTTT	CASSPFNTEAFF
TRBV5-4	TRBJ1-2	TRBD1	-	TGTGCCAGCAGCTTGGAAGTGACAGGGAGAAGCTACACCTTC	CASSLEVTGRSYTF
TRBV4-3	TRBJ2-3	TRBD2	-	TGCGCCAGCAGCCAAGACTCGACTAGCGGTACAGATACGCAGTATTTT	CASSQDSTSGTDTQYF
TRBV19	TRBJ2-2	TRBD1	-	TGTGCCAGTAGTCCAGGGACAGGGGGCTCTTTAAGGGAGCTGTTTTTT	CASSPGTGGSLRELFF
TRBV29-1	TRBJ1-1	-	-	TGCAGCGTTGAGGAGGGCAACACTGAAGCTTTCTTT	CSVEEGNTEAFF
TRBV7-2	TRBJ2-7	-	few	TGTGCCAGCAGCTTAGACCGGGGGTGGACAGGTGACTACGAGCAGTACTTC	CASSLDRGWTGDYEQYF
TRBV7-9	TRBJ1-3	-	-	TGTGCCAGCAGCTTAACGACAACCTCTGGAAACACCATATATTTT	CASSLTTTSGNTIYF
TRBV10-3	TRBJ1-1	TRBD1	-	TGTGCCATCAGTAATACACAGGGGGACACTGAAGCTTTCTTT	CAISNTQGDTEAFF
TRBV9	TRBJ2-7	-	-	TGTGCCAGCACCCGTACTTCGAGCTCCTACGAGCAGTACTTC	CASTRTSSSYEQYF
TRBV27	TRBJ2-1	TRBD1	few	TGTGCCAGCAGTCCCAGCGGACAGGGGAGGTTAAGTGAGCAGTTCTTC	CASSPSGQGRLSEQFF
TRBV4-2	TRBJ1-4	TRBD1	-	TGTGCCAGCCGATGGGCAGGGGGTGAAAAACTGTTTTTT	CASRWAGGEKLFF
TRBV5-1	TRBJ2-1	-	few	TGCGCCAGCCCAAATCAGGGACTCACGCTCTACAATGAGCAGTTCTTC	CASPNQGLTLYNEQFF
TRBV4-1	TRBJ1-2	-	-	TGCGCCAGCAGCCAAGTTGGCCAGGGAATGGGCTATGGCTACACCTTC	CASSQVGQGMGYGYTF
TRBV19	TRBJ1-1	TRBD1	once	TGTGCCAGTAATCAAGGGGACAGTCGGGATGAAGCTTTCTTT	CASNQGDSRDEAFF
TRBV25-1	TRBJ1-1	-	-	TGTGCCAGCAGTGAAGGCGGTTGGAACACTGAAGCTTTCTTT	CASSEGGWNTEAFF
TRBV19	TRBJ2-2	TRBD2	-	TGTGCCAGTACAAGGCGGGAGGGAGGTTCTCTCCGGGAGCTGTTTTTT	CASTRREGGSLRELFF
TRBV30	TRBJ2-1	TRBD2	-	TGTGCCTGGAGTGTACTGTGGTCAAGTAGACTAGCGGGAGTAGACAATGAGCAGTTCTTC	CAWSVLWSSRLAGVDNEQFF
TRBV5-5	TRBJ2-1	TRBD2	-	TGTGCCAGCAGTCTTCCGCCTAGCGGGAGGGCCTACAATGAGCAGTTCTTC	CASSLPPSGRAYNEQFF
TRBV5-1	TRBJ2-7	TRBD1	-	TGCGCCAGCAGCCTGACAGGGGGCTACGAGCAGTACTTC	CASSLTGGYEQYF
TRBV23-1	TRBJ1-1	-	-	TGCGCCAGCAGTCAATCTTCCTTTTTAGGGGGCACTGAAGCTTTCTTT	CASSQSSFLGGTEAFF
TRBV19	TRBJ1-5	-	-	TGTGCCAGTAGTACCGAGGGGGTTGGCAATCAGCCCCAGCATTTT	CASSTEGVGNQPQHF
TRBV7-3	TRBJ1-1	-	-	TGTGCCAGCAGAAACACAGCAGACACTGAAGCTTTCTTT	CASRNTADTEAFF
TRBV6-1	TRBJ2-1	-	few	TGTGCCAGCAGTCGGGACTACAATGAGCAGTTCTTC	CASSRDYNEQFF
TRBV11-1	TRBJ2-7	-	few	TGTGCCAGCAGCTTGATATACCCAGCCTACGAGCAGTACTTC	CASSLIYPAYEQYF